This TCR beta chain was profiled in a study of post-analysis software for immune sequencing data. This clonotype was counted a single time. Its antigen remains unknown. Unique-molecular-identifier-tagged TCR beta cDNA libraries were used. When 1 to 10 million T cells were used, they gave hundreds of thousands of cDNA molecules. Each CDR3 protein is one row after TCRdb ran MiXCR on the PCR reads. The sample has 800,000 to 950,000 distinct CDR3 sequences; 53% are singletons. Study-wide results and limits: Samples made in the same batch grouped tightly together by F measure. Compared against controls, patients with multiple sclerosis displayed significantly lower normalized Chao1 diversity.

Source material: blood. The TCR originated in a girl aged 10-17 years with multiple sclerosis.

CDR3 nucleotides: TGTGCCAGCAGTGCTAGATCCCAGCCTTTATGGGGTAACTATGGCTACACCTTC. It translates to CASSARSQPLWGNYGYTF. The chain links TRBV12-3 or TRBV12-4 to TRBJ1-2; D remains unclear. The CDR3 is 18 amino acids. V shed 5 bases and J shed 1 base, with 23 bases lying between them.